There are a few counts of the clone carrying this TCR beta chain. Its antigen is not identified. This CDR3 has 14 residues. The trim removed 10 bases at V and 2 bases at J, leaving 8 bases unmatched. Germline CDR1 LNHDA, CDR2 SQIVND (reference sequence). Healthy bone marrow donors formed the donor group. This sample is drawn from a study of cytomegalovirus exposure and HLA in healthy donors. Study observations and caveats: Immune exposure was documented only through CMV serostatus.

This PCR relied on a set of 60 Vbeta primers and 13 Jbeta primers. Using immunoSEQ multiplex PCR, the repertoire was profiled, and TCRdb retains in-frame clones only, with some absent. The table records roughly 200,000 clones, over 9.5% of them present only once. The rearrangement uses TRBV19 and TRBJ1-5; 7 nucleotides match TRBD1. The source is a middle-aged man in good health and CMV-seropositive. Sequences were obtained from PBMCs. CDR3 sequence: CATRGQSGNQPQHF. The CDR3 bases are TGTGCCACCCGGGGACAGTCGGGCAATCAGCCCCAGCATTTT.